This TCR beta chain was recovered during a study of blood T cell repertoires in COVID-19. V lost 2 bases, J lost 1 base, and 6 bases lay in between. This CDR3 has 14 amino acids. The germline gives CDR1 MDHEN, CDR2 SYDVKM. In Seattle, patients joined the study during active infection and were tracked longitudinally. The protocol was immunoSEQ multiplex PCR, while the TCRdb copy is restricted to in-frame clones and leaves out a portion. The repertoire holds about 310,000 clones, with 90% as singletons. Sequencing input: peripheral blood. This TCR derives from a woman in her twenties or thirties with COVID-19, enrolled during active disease. This rearrangement joins TRBV28 to TRBJ1-5; D is uncertain. The CDR3 protein is CASSLAGSNQPQHF. As DNA, the CDR3 is TGTGCCAGCAGTTTAGCGGGGAGCAATCAGCCCCAGCATTTT.